A selection of T cell receptor beta chains follows, all from one sample in a study of cytomegalovirus exposure and HLA in healthy donors. The method was immunoSEQ multiplex PCR; TCRdb's version includes in-frame clones alone and lacks a portion of them. The table has 60,000 to 85,000 clones, 74% seen once. Sequenced input: PBMCs. The receptor set was obtained from a human donor in good health. Both conserved end residues are part of each CDR3. The D gene is left open where the match is weak. Part of the rows lack a size; the others show once, few, many or a class for expanded clones.

D gene: TRBD1; clone size: NA; V gene: TRBV6-5; J gene: TRBJ2-1; CDR3 protein: CASSLGTGINEQFF; CDR3 DNA: TGTGCCAGCAGTCTAGGGACAGGGATCAATGAGCAGTTCTTC
D gene: TRBD1; clone size: once; V gene: TRBV2; J gene: TRBJ2-1; CDR3 protein: CASTGGPNEQFF; CDR3 DNA: TGTGCCAGCACAGGGGGCCCCAATGAGCAGTTCTTC
D gene: TRBD1; clone size: NA; V gene: TRBV6-1; J gene: TRBJ2-7; CDR3 protein: CASGTGELYEQYF; CDR3 DNA: TGTGCCAGTGGGACAGGGGAACTATACGAGCAGTACTTC
D gene: NA; clone size: NA; V gene: TRBV27; J gene: TRBJ1-2; CDR3 protein: CASSPVGESRGSYGYTF; CDR3 DNA: TGTGCCAGCAGTCCCGTCGGAGAATCTCGTGGGAGCTATGGCTACACCTTC
D gene: TRBD1; clone size: NA; V gene: TRBV4-1; J gene: TRBJ1-4; CDR3 protein: CASSQPGQGIEKLFF; CDR3 DNA: TGCGCCAGCAGCCAGCCGGGACAGGGGATTGAAAAACTGTTTTTT
D gene: NA; clone size: few; V gene: TRBV9; J gene: TRBJ2-1; CDR3 protein: CASSPQGRRIYNEQFF; CDR3 DNA: TGTGCCAGCAGCCCTCAGGGGAGAAGGATCTACAATGAGCAGTTCTTC
D gene: TRBD1; clone size: NA; V gene: TRBV11-3; J gene: TRBJ2-7; CDR3 protein: CASSLGGTGNEEQYF; CDR3 DNA: TGTGCCAGCAGCTTAGGAGGGACAGGGAACGAAGAGCAGTACTTC
D gene: TRBD2; clone size: NA; V gene: TRBV18; J gene: TRBJ2-7; CDR3 protein: CASSPLAGSYEQYF; CDR3 DNA: TGTGCCAGCTCACCCCTAGCGGGATCCTACGAGCAGTACTTC
D gene: NA; clone size: NA; V gene: TRBV6-5; J gene: TRBJ2-2; CDR3 protein: CASSYSGGNTGELFF; CDR3 DNA: TGTGCCAGCAGTTACTCGGGGGGGAACACCGGGGAGCTGTTTTTT
D gene: TRBD2; clone size: NA; V gene: TRBV7-3; J gene: TRBJ2-1; CDR3 protein: CASSLRREGNNEQFF; CDR3 DNA: TGTGCCAGCAGCTTAAGACGGGAGGGCAACAATGAGCAGTTCTTC
D gene: NA; clone size: NA; V gene: TRBV19; J gene: TRBJ1-1; CDR3 protein: CASSLRNRRGGTEAFF; CDR3 DNA: TGTGCCAGTAGTTTAAGGAATCGGCGGGGAGGAACTGAAGCTTTCTTT
D gene: NA; clone size: NA; V gene: TRBV18; J gene: TRBJ2-2; CDR3 protein: CASSPSRPGSNTGELFF; CDR3 DNA: TGTGCCAGCTCACCGTCCCGACCAGGGTCGAACACCGGGGAGCTGTTTTTT
D gene: TRBD1; clone size: NA; V gene: TRBV28; J gene: TRBJ1-1; CDR3 protein: CASSLTGGNTEAFF; CDR3 DNA: TGTGCCAGCAGTCTGACAGGGGGAAACACTGAAGCTTTCTTT
D gene: TRBD1; clone size: NA; V gene: TRBV27; J gene: TRBJ1-1; CDR3 protein: CASSLNRGRIWTEAFF; CDR3 DNA: TGTGCCAGCAGTTTAAACAGGGGGCGAATATGGACTGAAGCTTTCTTT
D gene: TRBD2; clone size: NA; V gene: TRBV19; J gene: TRBJ2-7; CDR3 protein: CASSPRARAGGSYEQYF; CDR3 DNA: TGTGCCAGTAGCCCCCGGGCCCGCGCGGGAGGCTCCTACGAGCAGTACTTC
D gene: NA; clone size: NA; V gene: TRBV5-6; J gene: TRBJ1-4; CDR3 protein: CASSLRSIAANEKLFF; CDR3 DNA: TGTGCCAGCAGCTTACGATCAATCGCGGCTAATGAAAAACTGTTTTTT
D gene: TRBD1; clone size: NA; V gene: TRBV7-8; J gene: TRBJ2-4; CDR3 protein: CASSPDRARDIQYF; CDR3 DNA: TGTGCCAGCAGCCCGGACAGGGCCCGGGACATTCAGTACTTC
D gene: TRBD2; clone size: NA; V gene: TRBV6-1; J gene: TRBJ2-7; CDR3 protein: CASNFGRAWNEQYF; CDR3 DNA: TGTGCCAGCAATTTCGGGAGGGCCTGGAACGAGCAGTACTTC
D gene: NA; clone size: NA; V gene: TRBV30; J gene: TRBJ2-2; CDR3 protein: CAWSPPLGQTATGELFF; CDR3 DNA: TGTGCCTGGAGCCCCCCCCTGGGGCAGACAGCTACCGGGGAGCTGTTTTTT
D gene: NA; clone size: NA; V gene: TRBV30; J gene: TRBJ2-1; CDR3 protein: CAWSQLGIAEDEQFF; CDR3 DNA: TGTGCCTGGAGTCAATTGGGAATAGCGGAGGATGAGCAGTTCTTC
D gene: TRBD1; clone size: few; V gene: TRBV5-1; J gene: TRBJ1-2; CDR3 protein: CASSSGQGHYGYTF; CDR3 DNA: TGCGCCAGCAGCTCGGGACAGGGCCACTATGGCTACACCTTC
D gene: TRBD2; clone size: NA; V gene: TRBV29-1; J gene: TRBJ2-7; CDR3 protein: CSVLGLAGVYEQYF; CDR3 DNA: TGCAGCGTATTAGGACTAGCGGGAGTCTACGAGCAGTACTTC
D gene: NA; clone size: NA; V gene: TRBV19; J gene: TRBJ1-5; CDR3 protein: CASSIGRGNQPQHF; CDR3 DNA: TGTGCCAGTAGTATAGGCAGGGGAAATCAGCCCCAGCATTTT
D gene: NA; clone size: NA; V gene: TRBV4-1; J gene: TRBJ2-3; CDR3 protein: CASRSVQASDTQYF; CDR3 DNA: TGCGCCAGCAGGTCTGTCCAGGCCTCAGATACGCAGTATTTT
D gene: TRBD1; clone size: few; V gene: TRBV5-1; J gene: TRBJ1-4; CDR3 protein: CASSGSGTGGEKLFF; CDR3 DNA: TGCGCCAGCAGCGGATCCGGGACAGGGGGAGAAAAACTGTTTTTT
D gene: TRBD1; clone size: NA; V gene: TRBV18; J gene: TRBJ1-2; CDR3 protein: CASSRGTDPNYGYTF; CDR3 DNA: TGTGCCAGCTCACGCGGGACAGATCCAAACTATGGCTACACCTTC
D gene: NA; clone size: NA; V gene: TRBV5-4; J gene: TRBJ2-5; CDR3 protein: CASTGDGVPQETQYF; CDR3 DNA: TGTGCCAGCACCGGGGATGGTGTCCCACAAGAGACCCAGTACTTC